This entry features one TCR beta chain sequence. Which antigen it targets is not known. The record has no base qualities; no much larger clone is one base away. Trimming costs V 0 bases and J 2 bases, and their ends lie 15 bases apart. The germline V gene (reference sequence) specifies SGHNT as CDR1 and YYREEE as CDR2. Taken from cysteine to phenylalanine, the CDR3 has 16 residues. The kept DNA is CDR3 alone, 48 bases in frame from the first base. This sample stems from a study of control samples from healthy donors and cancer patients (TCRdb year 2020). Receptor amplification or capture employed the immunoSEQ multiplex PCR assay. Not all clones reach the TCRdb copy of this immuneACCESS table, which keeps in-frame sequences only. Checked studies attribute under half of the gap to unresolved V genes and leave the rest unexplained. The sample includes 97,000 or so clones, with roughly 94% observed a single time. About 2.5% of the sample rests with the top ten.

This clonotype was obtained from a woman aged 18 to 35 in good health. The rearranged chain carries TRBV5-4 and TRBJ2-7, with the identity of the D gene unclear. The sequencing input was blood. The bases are TGTGCCAGCAGCTTGGACCGGGCCCTTGGACCCTACGAGCAGTACTTC. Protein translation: CASSLDRALGPYEQYF.